This entry is about one T cell receptor beta chain. This entry comes from a study of Ad26.COV2.S vaccination and SARS-CoV-2 variants. Here immunoSEQ multiplex PCR was the method, and the copy in TCRdb shows in-frame clones only, minus some. The sample lists around 350,000 clones; roughly 94% were seen once. Germline trimming cut 5 bases from V and 5 bases from J; bases unmatched to any gene: 5. From germline, CDR1 is SGHTA and CDR2 FQGNSA. CDR3 length: 14 amino acids. This specimen was peripheral blood, taken after recovery from COVID-19. J is TRBJ2-4 and V is TRBV7-2, with 8 bases identical to TRBD2. The receptor's source is a human donor who had recovered from COVID-19. CDR3 loop: CASSPSGRENIQYF. The CDR3 DNA follows: TGTGCCAGCAGCCCCTCCGGGAGGGAAAACATTCAGTACTTC.